This note documents a single T cell receptor (beta chain) sequence. Its antigen remains unidentified. This record comes from a study of shared clonotypes between healthy human individuals. Overall study: The donors, a couple of women and three men, were aged 18 to 49.

The V and J ends lost 7 bases and 3 bases respectively, with 16 bases between them. CDR1 is SGHRS and CDR2 is YFSETQ in the germline V gene. The CDR3 consists of 14 residues. The data were produced by immunoSEQ multiplex PCR, yet TCRdb's version contains in-frame clones alone and is incomplete. The table has 550,000 to 600,000 clones, around 78% seen once; the top ten hold approximately 12%. Regarding the study as a whole: Donor clonotype sharing was expected to depend on sequencing depth.

The sequenced sample consisted of PBMCs. The receptor comes from a woman in her 40s in good health. Some clones in this sample may be carry-over from other donors' samples. This chain connects TRBV5-1 to TRBJ2-5; D is possibly TRBD1 (7 bases). The CDR3 here is CASSPGGGEETQYF. The DNA for the CDR3 is TGCGCCAGCTCGCCAGGGGGAGGAGAAGAGACCCAGTACTTC.